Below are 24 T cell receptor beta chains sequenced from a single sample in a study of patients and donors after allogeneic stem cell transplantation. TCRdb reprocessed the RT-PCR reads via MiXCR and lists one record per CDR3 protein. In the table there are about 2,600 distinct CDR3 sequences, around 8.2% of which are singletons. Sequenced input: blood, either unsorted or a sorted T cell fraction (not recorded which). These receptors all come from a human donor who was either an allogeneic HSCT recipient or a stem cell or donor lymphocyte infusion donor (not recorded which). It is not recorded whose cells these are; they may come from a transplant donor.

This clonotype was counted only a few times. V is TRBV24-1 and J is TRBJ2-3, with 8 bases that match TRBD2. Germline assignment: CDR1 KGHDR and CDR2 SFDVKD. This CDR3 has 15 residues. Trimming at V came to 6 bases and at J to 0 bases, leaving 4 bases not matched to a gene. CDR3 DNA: TGTGCCACCAGTCACCCTAGCGGGAGCACAGATACGCAGTATTTT. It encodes CATSHPSGSTDTQYF.

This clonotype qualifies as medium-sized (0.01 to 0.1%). CDR3 sequence reads: CASSPTGPNPIYEQYF. In DNA, the CDR3 is TGTGCCAGCAGCCCCACAGGGCCTAACCCGATCTACGAGCAGTACTTC. The V call is TRBV7-9, the J call TRBJ2-7; maybe TRBD1 (6 bases). Germline CDR1 is SEHNR and CDR2 is FQNEAQ (reference sequence). Trimming pared 5 bases from V and 3 bases from J, leaving 20 bases between. This CDR3 contains 16 residues.

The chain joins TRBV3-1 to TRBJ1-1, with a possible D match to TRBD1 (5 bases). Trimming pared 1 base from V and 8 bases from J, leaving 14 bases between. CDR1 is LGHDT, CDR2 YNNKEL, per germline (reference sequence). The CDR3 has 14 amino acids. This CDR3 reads CASSQAPGTREAFF. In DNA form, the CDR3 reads TGTGCCAGCAGCCAAGCACCAGGGACCAGGGAAGCTTTCTTT.

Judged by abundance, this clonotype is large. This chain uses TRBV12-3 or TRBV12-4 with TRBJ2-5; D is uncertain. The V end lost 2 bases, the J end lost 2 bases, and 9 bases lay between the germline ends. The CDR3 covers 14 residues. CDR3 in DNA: TGTGCCAGCAGTTTAAGACGTAGACAAGAGACCCAGTACTTC. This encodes CASSLRRRQETQYF.

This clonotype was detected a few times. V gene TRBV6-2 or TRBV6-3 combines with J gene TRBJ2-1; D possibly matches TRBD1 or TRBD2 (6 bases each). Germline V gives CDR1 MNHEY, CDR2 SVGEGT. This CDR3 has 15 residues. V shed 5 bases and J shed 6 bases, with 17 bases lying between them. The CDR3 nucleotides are TGTGCCAGCAGTATCCGCGGGACAAGTCCCAATGAGCAGTTCTTC. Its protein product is CASSIRGTSPNEQFF.

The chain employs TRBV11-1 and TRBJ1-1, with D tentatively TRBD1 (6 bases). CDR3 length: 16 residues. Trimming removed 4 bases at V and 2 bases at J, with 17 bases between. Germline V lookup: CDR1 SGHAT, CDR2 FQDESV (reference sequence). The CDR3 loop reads CASSSLPRTVNTEAFF. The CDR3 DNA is TGTGCCAGCAGCTCCTTACCTAGGACAGTCAACACTGAAGCTTTCTTT. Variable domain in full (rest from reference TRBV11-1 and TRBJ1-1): EAEVAQSPRYKITEKSQAVAFWCDPISGHATLYWYRQILGQGPELLVQFQDESVVDDSQLPKDRFSAERLKGVDSTLKIQPAELGDSAMYLCASSSLPRTVNTEAFFGQGTRLTVV.

CDR3 nucleotide sequence: TGTGCCAGTAGTTTTAGCGGGAGAACGTACAATGAGCAGTTCTTC. It encodes CASSFSGRTYNEQFF. The J gene is TRBJ2-1, the V gene TRBV19; TRBD2 agrees at 9 bases. Per the germline V gene, CDR1 is LNHDA and CDR2 is SQIVND (reference sequence). V dropped 5 bases and J dropped 4; count of bases not matched to a gene: 6. The CDR3 totals 15 residues.

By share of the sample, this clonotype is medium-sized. For the CDR3, the DNA is TGTGCCAGCAGCGTAGGCACGGCGACAGGCAATGGCTACACCTTC. This sequence encodes CASSVGTATGNGYTF. V and J are TRBV9 and TRBJ1-2; perhaps TRBD1 as D (6 bases). Germline V gene data show CDR1 as SGDLS and CDR2 as YYNGEE. The CDR3 has 15 residues. Trimming took off 0 bases at V and 6 bases at J, with 15 bases between the two ends.

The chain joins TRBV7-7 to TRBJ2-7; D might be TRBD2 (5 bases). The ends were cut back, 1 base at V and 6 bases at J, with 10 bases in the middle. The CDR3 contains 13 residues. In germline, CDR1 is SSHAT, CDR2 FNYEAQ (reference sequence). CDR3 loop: CASSLERGGEQYF. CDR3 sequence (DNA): TGTGCCAGCAGCTTAGAACGAGGAGGCGAGCAGTACTTC.

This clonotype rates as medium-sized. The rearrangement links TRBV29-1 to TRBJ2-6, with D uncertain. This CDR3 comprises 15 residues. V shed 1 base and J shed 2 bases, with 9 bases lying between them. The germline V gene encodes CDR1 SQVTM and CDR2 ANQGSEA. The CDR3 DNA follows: TGCAGCGTTGAAGTTTCTATAACTGGGGCCAACGTCCTGACTTTC. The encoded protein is CSVEVSITGANVLTF.

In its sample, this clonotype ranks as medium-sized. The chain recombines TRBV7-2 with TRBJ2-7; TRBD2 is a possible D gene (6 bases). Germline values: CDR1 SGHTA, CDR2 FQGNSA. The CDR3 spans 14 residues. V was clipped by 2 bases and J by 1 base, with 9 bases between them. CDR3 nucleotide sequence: TGTGCCAGCAGCTTATGGGGGACTTCCTACGAGCAGTACTTC. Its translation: CASSLWGTSYEQYF.

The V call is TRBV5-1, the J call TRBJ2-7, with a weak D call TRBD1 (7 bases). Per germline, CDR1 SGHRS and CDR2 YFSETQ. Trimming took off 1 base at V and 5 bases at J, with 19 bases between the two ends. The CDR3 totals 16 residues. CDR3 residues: CASSLSGRRGQNEQYF. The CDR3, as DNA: TGCGCCAGCAGCTTGAGCGGCCGGAGGGGACAGAACGAGCAGTACTTC.

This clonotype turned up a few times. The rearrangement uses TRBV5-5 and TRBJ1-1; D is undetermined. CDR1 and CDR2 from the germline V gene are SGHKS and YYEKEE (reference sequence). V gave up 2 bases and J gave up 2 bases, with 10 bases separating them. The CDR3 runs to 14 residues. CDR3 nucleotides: TGTGCCAGCAGCTTCCGCACAGTAAACACTGAAGCTTTCTTT. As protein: CASSFRTVNTEAFF.

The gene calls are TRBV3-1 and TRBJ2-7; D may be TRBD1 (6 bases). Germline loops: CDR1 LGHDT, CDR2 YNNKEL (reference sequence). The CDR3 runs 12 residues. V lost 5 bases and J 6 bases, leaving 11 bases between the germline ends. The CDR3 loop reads CASSLQGGEQYF. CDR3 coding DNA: TGTGCCAGCAGCTTACAGGGTGGCGAGCAGTACTTC.

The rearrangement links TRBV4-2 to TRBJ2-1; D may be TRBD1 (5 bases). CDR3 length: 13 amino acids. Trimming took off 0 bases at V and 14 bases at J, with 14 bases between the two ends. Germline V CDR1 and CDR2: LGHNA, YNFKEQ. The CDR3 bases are TGTGCCAGCAGCCAAGAAGATAGACAAGGGGAGTTCTTC. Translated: CASSQEDRQGEFF.

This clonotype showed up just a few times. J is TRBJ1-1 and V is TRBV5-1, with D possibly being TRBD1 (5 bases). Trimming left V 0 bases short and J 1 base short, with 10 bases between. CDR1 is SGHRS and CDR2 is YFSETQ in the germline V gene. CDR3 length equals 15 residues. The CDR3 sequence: CASSLGGARNTEAFF. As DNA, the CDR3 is TGCGCCAGCAGCTTGGGCGGGGCGAGGAACACTGAAGCTTTCTTT.

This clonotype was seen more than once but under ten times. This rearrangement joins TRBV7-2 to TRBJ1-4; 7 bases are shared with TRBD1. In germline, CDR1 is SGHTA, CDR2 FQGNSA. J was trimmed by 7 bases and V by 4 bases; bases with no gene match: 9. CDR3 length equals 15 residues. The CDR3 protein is CASSSTGEWGEKLFF. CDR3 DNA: TGTGCCAGCAGCTCCACAGGGGAGTGGGGTGAAAAACTGTTTTTT.

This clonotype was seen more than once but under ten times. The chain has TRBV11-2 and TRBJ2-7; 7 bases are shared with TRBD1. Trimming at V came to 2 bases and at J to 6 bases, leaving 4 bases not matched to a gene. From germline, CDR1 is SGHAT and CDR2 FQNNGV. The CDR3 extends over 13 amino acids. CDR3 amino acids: CASSLSPGGEQYF. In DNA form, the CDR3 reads TGTGCCAGCAGCTTATCCCCAGGGGGCGAGCAGTACTTC.

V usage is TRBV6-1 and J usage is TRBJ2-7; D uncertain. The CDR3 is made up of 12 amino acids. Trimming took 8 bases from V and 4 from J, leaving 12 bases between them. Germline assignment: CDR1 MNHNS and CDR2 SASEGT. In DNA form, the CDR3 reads TGTGCCAGCGGGCCTCCCCAGTACGAGCAGTACTTC. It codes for CASGPPQYEQYF.

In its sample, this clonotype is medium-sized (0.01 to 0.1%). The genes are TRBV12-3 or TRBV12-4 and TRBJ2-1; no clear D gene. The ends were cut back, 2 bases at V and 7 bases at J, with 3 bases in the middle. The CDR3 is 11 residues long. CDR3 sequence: CASSLKNEQFF. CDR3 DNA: TGTGCCAGCAGTTTAAAGAATGAGCAGTTCTTC.

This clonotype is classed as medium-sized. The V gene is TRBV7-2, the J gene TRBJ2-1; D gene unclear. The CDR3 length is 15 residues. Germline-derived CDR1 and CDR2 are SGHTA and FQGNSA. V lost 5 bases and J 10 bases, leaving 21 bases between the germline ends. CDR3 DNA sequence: TGTGCCAGCAGCGTACAGTTGTTTAGGTCGGAGGAGCAGTTCTTC. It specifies CASSVQLFRSEEQFF.

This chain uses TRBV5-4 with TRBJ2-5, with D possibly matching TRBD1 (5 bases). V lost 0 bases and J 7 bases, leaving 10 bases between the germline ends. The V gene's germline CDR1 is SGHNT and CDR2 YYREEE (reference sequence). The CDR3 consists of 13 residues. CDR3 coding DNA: TGTGCCAGCAGCTTGGATCAAAGGGGGACCCAGTACTTC. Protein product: CASSLDQRGTQYF.

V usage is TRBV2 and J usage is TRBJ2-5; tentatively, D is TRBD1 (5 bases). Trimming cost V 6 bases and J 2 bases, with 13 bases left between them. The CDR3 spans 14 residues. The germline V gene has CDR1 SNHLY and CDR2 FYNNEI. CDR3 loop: CASRWAGRQETQYF. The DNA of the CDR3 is TGTGCCAGCAGGTGGGCAGGGCGGCAAGAGACCCAGTACTTC.

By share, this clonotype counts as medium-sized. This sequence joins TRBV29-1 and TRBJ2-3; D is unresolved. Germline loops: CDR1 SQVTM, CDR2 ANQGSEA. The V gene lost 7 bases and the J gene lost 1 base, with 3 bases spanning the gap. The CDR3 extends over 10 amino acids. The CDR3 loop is CSARTDTQYF. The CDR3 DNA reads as TGCAGCGCCCGCACAGATACGCAGTATTTT.